Following are 7 T cell receptor beta chains from one sample sequenced in a study of T cells after yellow fever vaccination. MiXCR was run by TCRdb on the 5' RACE reads, yielding one entry per CDR3 protein. The profile shows roughly 16,000 distinct CDR3 sequences, around 4% of them singletons. The sample in question was PBMCs, either bulk or a sorted T-cell subset (CD4+, CD8+, memory, or dextramer-sorted; not recorded which), obtained 15 days after the yellow fever booster vaccination. These receptors were taken from a man aged 25 to 45 who received the YFV17D yellow fever vaccine.

Ten or more counts support this clonotype. The V and J genes are TRBV7-6 and TRBJ2-5; D is ambiguous. Trimming pared 1 base from V and 4 bases from J, leaving 7 bases between. The CDR3 sequence is 13 residues long. Germline V gene lookup returns CDR1 SGHVS and CDR2 FNYEAQ. For the CDR3, the DNA is TGTGCCAGCAGCTTAGAGCGACCAGAGACCCAGTACTTC. Translation gives CASSLERPETQYF.

There are many counts of this clonotype. V is TRBV20-1 and J is TRBJ1-2; D remains unclear. V was shortened by 5 bases and J by 1 base, with 8 bases between the two germline ends. The germline V gene has CDR1 DFQATT and CDR2 SNEGSKA (reference sequence). CDR3 length equals 12 residues. The CDR3 region is CSARENNYGYTF. The CDR3 DNA follows: TGCAGTGCTCGTGAAAATAACTATGGCTACACCTTC.

By proportion, this clonotype is medium-sized (0.01 to 0.1%). The chain has TRBV6-6 and TRBJ2-7; D call uncertain. The CDR3 is 10 residues long. In germline, CDR1 is MNHNY, CDR2 SVGAGI (reference sequence). Trimming removed 8 bases at V and 7 bases at J, with 9 bases between. The CDR3 loop is CASSDREQYF. In nucleotides, the CDR3 is TGTGCCAGCTCGGATCGGGAGCAGTACTTC.

This clonotype was counted at least ten times. The J gene is TRBJ2-6, the V gene TRBV7-2; D call uncertain. The CDR3 sequence is 14 residues long. CDR1 is SGHTA, CDR2 FQGNSA, per germline. V lost 5 bases to trimming and J lost 0 bases, with 5 bases between them. Here the CDR3 reads CASSLGSGANVLTF. CDR3 in DNA: TGTGCCAGCAGCCTGGGCTCTGGGGCCAACGTCCTGACTTTC.

This clonotype occurred many times. J is TRBJ1-1 and V is TRBV6-5, with 7 bases identical to TRBD1. This CDR3 region has 14 residues. The junction had 9 bases not matched to a gene; V was cut back by 7 bases and J by 4 bases. Germline V lookup: CDR1 MNHEY, CDR2 SVGAGI. CDR3 sequence: CASTVGQEGTEAFF. The DNA of the CDR3 is TGTGCCAGCACCGTTGGACAGGAGGGCACTGAAGCTTTCTTT.

This clonotype came up many times. The chain joins TRBV15 to TRBJ2-7; D not certain. The CDR3 has 13 residues. Germline V gene data show CDR1 as LNHNV and CDR2 as YYDKDF (reference sequence). Trimming removed 4 bases from V and 0 bases from J, with 7 bases in between. The CDR3 nucleotides read TGTGCCACCAGCAACGGACGCTCCTACGAGCAGTACTTC. Amino acids: CATSNGRSYEQYF.

The sample holds many counts of this clonotype. The V call is TRBV7-8, the J call TRBJ2-7, with D uncertain. The V end was cut by 8 bases, the J end by 3 bases, with 5 bases between. From germline, CDR1 is SGHVS and CDR2 FQNEAQ. This CDR3 region has 10 residues. CDR3 DNA: TGTGCCAGCGCCAACTACGAGCAGTACTTC. Amino acid sequence: CASANYEQYF.